The text below deals with one TCR beta chain. Assay used: immunoSEQ multiplex PCR; TCRdb lists only in-frame clones, some missing. The data contain approximately 83,000 clones, 90% to 95% of them singletons. The V gene's germline CDR1 is SGHRS and CDR2 YFSETQ. Trimming removed 4 bases from V and 2 bases from J; junction bases left unmatched: 7. This CDR3 region has 15 residues. These data originate in a study of T cell changes during pregnancy in multiple sclerosis. The sample was peripheral blood, taken in the third trimester of pregnancy. This TCR was recovered from a female donor with multiple sclerosis, enrolled in a pregnancy study. The chain is built from TRBV5-1 and TRBJ2-3; TRBD1 agrees at 7 bases. The CDR3 region has the DNA TGCGCCAGCAGCGTTCCGGGACAGCTCACAGATACGCAGTATTTT. Translation gives CASSVPGQLTDTQYF.